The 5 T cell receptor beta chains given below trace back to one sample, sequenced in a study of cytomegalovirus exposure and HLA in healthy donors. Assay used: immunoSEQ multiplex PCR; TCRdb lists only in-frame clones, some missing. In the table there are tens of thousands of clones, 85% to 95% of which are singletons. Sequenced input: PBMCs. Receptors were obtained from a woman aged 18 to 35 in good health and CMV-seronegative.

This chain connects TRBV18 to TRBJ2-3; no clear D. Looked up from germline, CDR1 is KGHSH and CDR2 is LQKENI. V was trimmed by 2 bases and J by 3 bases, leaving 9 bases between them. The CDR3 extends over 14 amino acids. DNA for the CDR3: TGTGCCAGCTCACCAGGAGTTTTAACAGATACGCAGTATTTT. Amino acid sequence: CASSPGVLTDTQYF. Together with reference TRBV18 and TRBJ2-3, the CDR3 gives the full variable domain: NAGVMQNPRHLVRRRGQEARLRCSPMKGHSHVYWYRQLPEEGLKFMVYLQKENIIDESGMPKERFSAEFPKEGPSILRIQQVVRGDSAAYFCASSPGVLTDTQYFGPGTRLTVL.

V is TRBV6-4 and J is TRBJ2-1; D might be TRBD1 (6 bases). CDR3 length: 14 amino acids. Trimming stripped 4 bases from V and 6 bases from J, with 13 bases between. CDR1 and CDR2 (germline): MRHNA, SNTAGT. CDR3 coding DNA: TGTGCCAGCAGTGTACTGGAAGGGGGCAATGAGCAGTTCTTC. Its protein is CASSVLEGGNEQFF.

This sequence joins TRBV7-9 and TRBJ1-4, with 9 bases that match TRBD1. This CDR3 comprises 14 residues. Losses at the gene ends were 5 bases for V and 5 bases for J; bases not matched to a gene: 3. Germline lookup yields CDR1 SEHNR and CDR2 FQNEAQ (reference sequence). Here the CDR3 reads CASSPTGGNEKLFF. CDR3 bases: TGTGCCAGCAGCCCGACAGGGGGAAATGAAAAACTGTTTTTT. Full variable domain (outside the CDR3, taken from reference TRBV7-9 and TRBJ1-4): DTGVSQNPRHKITKRGQNVTFRCDPISEHNRLYWYRQTLGQGPEFLTYFQNEAQLEKSRLLSDRFSAERPKGSFSTLEIQRTEQGDSAMYLCASSPTGGNEKLFFGSGTQLSVL.

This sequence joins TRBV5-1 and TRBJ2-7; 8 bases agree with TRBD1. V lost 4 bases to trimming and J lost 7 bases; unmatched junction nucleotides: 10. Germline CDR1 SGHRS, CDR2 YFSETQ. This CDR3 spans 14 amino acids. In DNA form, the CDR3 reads TGCGCCAGCAGCCTCCTGGGACAGGCTTGGGAGCAGTACTTC. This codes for CASSLLGQAWEQYF.

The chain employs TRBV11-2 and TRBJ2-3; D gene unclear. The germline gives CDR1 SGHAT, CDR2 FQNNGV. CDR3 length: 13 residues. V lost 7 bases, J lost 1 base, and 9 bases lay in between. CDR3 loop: CASKSAGTDTQYF. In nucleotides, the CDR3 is TGTGCCAGCAAAAGCGCTGGCACAGATACGCAGTATTTT.